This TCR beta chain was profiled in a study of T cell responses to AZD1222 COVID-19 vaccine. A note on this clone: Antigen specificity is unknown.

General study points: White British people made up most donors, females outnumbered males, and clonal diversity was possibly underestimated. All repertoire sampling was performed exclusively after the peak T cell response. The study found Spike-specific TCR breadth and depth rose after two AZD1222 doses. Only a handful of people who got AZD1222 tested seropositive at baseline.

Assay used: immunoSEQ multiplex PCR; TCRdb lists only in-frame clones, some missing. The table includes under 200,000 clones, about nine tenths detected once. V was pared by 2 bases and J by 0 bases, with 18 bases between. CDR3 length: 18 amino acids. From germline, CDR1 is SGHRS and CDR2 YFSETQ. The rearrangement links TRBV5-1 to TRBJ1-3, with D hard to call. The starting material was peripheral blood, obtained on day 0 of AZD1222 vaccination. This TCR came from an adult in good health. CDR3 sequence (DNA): TGCGCCAGCAGCTTATCCCCTTCCCGAGGGTTCTCTGGAAACACCATATATTTT. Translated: CASSLSPSRGFSGNTIYF.